Detailed here is one T cell receptor beta chain. The entry originates in a study of control samples from healthy donors and cancer patients. TCRdb's copy holds only in-frame clones and misses some; the assay was immunoSEQ multiplex PCR. The table includes about 220,000 clones, just under 95% detected once. The CDR3 loop spans 13 amino acids. Germline-derived CDR1 and CDR2 are SQVTM and ANQGSEA. J was trimmed by 9 bases and V by 3 bases; bases with no gene match: 10. This clonotype originated in a man over 45 in good health. Sequencing was performed on blood. This chain connects TRBV29-1 to TRBJ1-1; 7 positions match TRBD1. The CDR3 loop is CSVEEGAALKAFF. The DNA for the CDR3 is TGCAGCGTTGAGGAGGGGGCGGCTTTAAAAGCTTTCTTT.